The next 9 T cell receptor beta chains were all read from a single sample in a study of T cell responses to AZD1222 COVID-19 vaccine. The method was immunoSEQ multiplex PCR; TCRdb's version includes in-frame clones alone and lacks a portion of them. The sample shows under 200,000 clones, approximately 95% of them seen only once. Sequences were derived from peripheral blood, sampled on day 0 of AZD1222 vaccination. The receptor set was obtained from an adult in good health.

The genes are TRBV29-1 and TRBJ2-3, with D uncertain. The CDR3 runs to 14 residues. Trimming took 1 base from V and 1 from J, leaving 9 bases between them. Germline-derived CDR1 and CDR2 are SQVTM and ANQGSEA. The CDR3, as DNA: TGCAGCGTTGAAGTAGGAAGAGGCACAGATACGCAGTATTTT. This gives the protein CSVEVGRGTDTQYF.

The chain is built from TRBV2 and TRBJ2-1; 11 nucleotides match TRBD2. Unmatched junction bases numbered 13, after V lost 6 bases and J lost 6 bases. Germline V gene sequence: CDR1 SNHLY, CDR2 FYNNEI. CDR3 length equals 17 residues. In DNA form, the CDR3 reads TGTGCCAGCAGCGAGACGCATATAGCGGGAGGGCCCAATGAGCAGTTCTTC. This encodes CASSETHIAGGPNEQFF.

CDR3 in DNA: TGTGCCAGCAGCGTGGTCCGGACAGGGGGCGAGTATGGCTACACCTTC. This codes for CASSVVRTGGEYGYTF. The chain is built from TRBV9 and TRBJ1-2, with 11 bases matching TRBD1. Germline lookup yields CDR1 SGDLS and CDR2 YYNGEE. The length of the CDR3 is 16 residues. With V trimmed by 2 bases and J by 5 bases, 8 bases remained unmatched.

This rearrangement joins TRBV27 to TRBJ1-2; D is perhaps TRBD1 (5 bases). The length of the CDR3 is 14 residues. Germline loops: CDR1 MNHEY, CDR2 SMNVEV (reference sequence). V was cut by 5 bases and J by 0 bases, with 10 bases left in between. Written as DNA, the CDR3 is TGTGCCAGCAGTCCCACAGGAACTAACTATGGCTACACCTTC. Amino acid sequence: CASSPTGTNYGYTF.

V and J are TRBV18 and TRBJ1-6, with D perhaps matching TRBD1 (5 bases). The germline V gene encodes CDR1 KGHSH and CDR2 LQKENI. The CDR3 length is 14 residues. Trimming left V 4 bases short and J 5 bases short, with 9 bases between. CDR3 sequence: CASSLDTHNSPLHF. The CDR3 bases are TGTGCCAGCTCACTGGACACACATAATTCACCCCTCCACTTT.

This clone came up a few times. The chain links TRBV7-9 to TRBJ1-1; D unresolved. Germline V lookup: CDR1 SEHNR, CDR2 FQNEAQ (reference sequence). With 4 bases removed from V and 0 bases from J, the gap between germline ends came to 9 bases. There are 14 residues in the CDR3. The CDR3 is CASSSLRVNTEAFF. The CDR3 DNA follows: TGTGCCAGCAGCTCCCTGAGGGTGAACACTGAAGCTTTCTTT.

This rearrangement joins TRBV4-1 to TRBJ2-7; TRBD2 matches 9 bases. The length of the CDR3 is 17 residues. The trim removed 4 bases at V and 2 bases at J, leaving 12 bases unmatched. CDR1 and CDR2 from the germline V gene are MGHRA and YSYEKL. CDR3 residues: CASSPSVSSGTTYEQYF. The DNA of the CDR3 is TGCGCCAGCAGCCCAAGTGTGTCTAGCGGGACGACCTACGAGCAGTACTTC.

V gene TRBV29-1 combines with J gene TRBJ1-1; a weak D match, TRBD1 (6 bases). Germline assignment: CDR1 SQVTM and CDR2 ANQGSEA. V was pared by 7 bases and J by 1 base, with 13 bases between. This CDR3 is 13 amino acids long. The CDR3 DNA reads TGCAGCGAGTATATCAGGGGGAACACTGAAGCTTTCTTT. It specifies CSEYIRGNTEAFF. The full variable domain, rest sourced from reference TRBV29-1 and TRBJ1-1, is SAVISQKPSRDICQRGTSLTIQCQVDSQVTMMFWYRQQPGQSLTLIATANQGSEATYESGFVIDKFPISRPNLTFSTLTVSNMSPEDSSIYLCSEYIRGNTEAFFGQGTRLTVV.

The chain uses TRBV19 and TRBJ1-3; D might be TRBD1 (6 bases). This CDR3 is 15 amino acids long. Germline CDR1 and CDR2: LNHDA and SQIVND (reference sequence). The CDR3 protein is CAAWGGRIPGNTIYF. The DNA for the CDR3 is TGTGCTGCATGGGGGGGCAGAATACCTGGAAACACCATATATTTT. The entire variable domain, with the rest obtained from reference TRBV19 and TRBJ1-3, is as follows: DGGITQSPKYLFRKEGQNVTLSCEQNLNHDAMYWYRQDPGQGLRLIYYSQIVNDFQKGDIAEGYSVSREKKESFPLTVTSAQKNPTAFYLCAAWGGRIPGNTIYFGEGSWLTVV.